This T cell receptor beta chain emerged from a study of T cells after yellow fever vaccination. Overall study findings and caveats: The secondary response was weaker, and its peak arrived faster, on day 5 versus 15. At approximately 96% for CD4 and over 80% for CD8, most primary-vaccination clones showed up again after the booster.

Germline values: CDR1 DFQATT, CDR2 SNEGSKA (reference sequence). V shed 5 bases and J shed 4 bases, with 23 bases lying between them. The CDR3 runs to 16 residues. This clonotype was found a few times. Its specificity is not known. TCR cDNA was made by 5'RACE template switching, adding a universal primer site and UMIs. TCRdb recomputed calls from the 5' RACE reads with MiXCR, one row per CDR3 protein. The repertoire holds some 320,000 distinct CDR3 sequences, about 4% seen once, with 20% to 25% in the top ten. The sample consisted of PBMCs, taken 5 days after the yellow fever booster vaccination. This clonotype was sampled from a man aged 18-30 years who received the YFV17D yellow fever vaccine. The chain combines TRBV20-1 with TRBJ1-2, with D maybe TRBD1 (6 bases). The CDR3 nucleotides are TGCAGTGCTCGTGGCCCGGGACAAGAGGAGGGCTATGGCTACACCTTC. Its protein is CSARGPGQEEGYGYTF.